A single sample gave rise to the 9 T cell receptor beta chains below, sequenced in a study of siplizumab effects on memory and regulatory T cells. Measured with immunoSEQ multiplex PCR; TCRdb has only the in-frame clones, and not every one. The sample shows around 45,000 clones, 87% of them seen only once. Sequenced material: naive CD8+ T cells sorted from blood. These receptors came from a human donor in good health.

The chain couples TRBV6-5 to TRBJ1-1; D is possibly TRBD1 (5 bases). Germline V gives CDR1 MNHEY, CDR2 SVGAGI. There are 13 residues in the CDR3. Deletions cut 0 bases from V and 7 bases from J, with 9 bases between. The CDR3 region is CASSYSAGDEAFF. In DNA form, the CDR3 reads TGTGCCAGCAGTTACTCTGCGGGGGATGAAGCTTTCTTT.

This clone was observed once. The chain combines TRBV30 with TRBJ1-1; the match to TRBD1 covers 7 bases. The CDR3 extends over 14 amino acids. Trimming at V came to 5 bases and at J to 6 bases, leaving 12 bases not matched to a gene. Germline-derived CDR1 and CDR2 are GTSNPN and SVGIG (reference sequence). This CDR3 is CAWLIQGGVAEAFF. The DNA of the CDR3 is TGTGCCTGGTTAATCCAGGGGGGCGTCGCTGAAGCTTTCTTT.

The gene calls are TRBV4-1 and TRBJ1-3, with D unresolved. In germline, CDR1 is MGHRA, CDR2 YSYEKL. V was pared by 1 base and J by 0 bases, with 4 bases between. The CDR3 length is 14 residues. CDR3 DNA: TGCGCCAGCAGCCAAGGTATCTCTGGAAACACCATATATTTT. It is translated as CASSQGISGNTIYF.

In nucleotides, the CDR3 is TGTGCCACCAGCAGAGAGGGCAGGGGGTACGAGCAGTACTTC. Amino acids: CATSREGRGYEQYF. V gene TRBV15 combines with J gene TRBJ2-7, with TRBD1 identical over 7 bases. The CDR3 runs to 14 residues. Per the germline V gene, CDR1 is LNHNV and CDR2 is YYDKDF (reference sequence). Unmatched junction bases numbered 3, after V lost 0 bases and J lost 4 bases.

Details on this clone: The junction shows a germline mismatch at one end, possibly a read error. The CDR3 sequence: CASSFSSGTGLTGELFF. The CDR3 nucleotides read TGTGCTAGCAGCTTTTCATCCGGGACAGGGCTGACCGGGGAGCTGTTTTTT. The chain employs TRBV7-7 and TRBJ2-2; 9 bases map to TRBD1. The CDR3 contains 17 residues. Germline lookup yields CDR1 SSHAT and CDR2 FNYEAQ (reference sequence).

The genes are TRBV15 and TRBJ2-1, with 9 nucleotides matching TRBD1. V lost 0 bases, J lost 15 bases, and 3 bases stayed unmatched. The CDR3 consists of 12 residues. Germline CDR1 LNHNV, CDR2 YYDKDF (reference sequence). The CDR3 here is CATSREGTGLFF. CDR3 sequence (DNA): TGTGCCACCAGCAGAGAGGGGACAGGGTTGTTCTTC.

The chain recombines TRBV7-9 with TRBJ2-7; no clear D. Deletions cut 3 bases from V and 0 bases from J, with 6 bases between. The CDR3 length is 13 residues. CDR1 and CDR2 from the germline V gene are SEHNR and FQNEAQ (reference sequence). The CDR3 coding sequence is TGTGCCAGCAGCTTTAGCAACTCCTACGAGCAGTACTTC. This translates into CASSFSNSYEQYF.

The chain links TRBV4-1 to TRBJ2-3, with 7 bases identical to TRBD1. The V gene end was trimmed by 4 bases and the J gene end by 4 bases; junction bases not matched to a gene: 11. Germline values: CDR1 MGHRA, CDR2 YSYEKL. This CDR3 spans 16 amino acids. The DNA of the CDR3 is TGCGCCAGCAGCCGCCACCTGACAGGGAGAGCAGATACGCAGTATTTT. It specifies CASSRHLTGRADTQYF.

The chain employs TRBV11-2 and TRBJ1-2, with D unresolved. The CDR3 loop spans 15 amino acids. V was cut by 5 bases and J by 3 bases, with 16 bases left in between. The germline gives CDR1 SGHAT, CDR2 FQNNGV. The CDR3 reads CASSGIRGVDYGYTF. In DNA, the CDR3 is TGTGCCAGCAGCGGCATTCGGGGAGTCGACTATGGCTACACCTTC.